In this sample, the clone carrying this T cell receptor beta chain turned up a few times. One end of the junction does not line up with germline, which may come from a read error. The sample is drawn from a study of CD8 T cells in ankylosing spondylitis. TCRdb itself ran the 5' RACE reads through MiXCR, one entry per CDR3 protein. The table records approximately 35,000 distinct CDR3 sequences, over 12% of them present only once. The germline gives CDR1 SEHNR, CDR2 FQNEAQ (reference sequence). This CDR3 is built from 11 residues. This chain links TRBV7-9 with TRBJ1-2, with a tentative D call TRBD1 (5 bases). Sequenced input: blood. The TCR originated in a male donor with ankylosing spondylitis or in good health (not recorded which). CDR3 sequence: CASSLAGGHTF. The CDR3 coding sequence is TGTGCCAGCAGCCTAGCCGGGGGTCACACCTTC.